The source of this T cell receptor (beta chain) is a study of CD8+ T cells in alopecia areata. Turning to the study itself: Treated patients took oral tofacitinib at 5 to 10 mg twice daily. It was 6 to 18 months of tofacitinib, and then there were 6 months off drug. The study's findings and limits: Mice showed clearer TCR sharing than patients did, a gap that was possibly HLA-related. Higher clonality and more expanded CD8+ clones appeared in lesional than normal scalp.

CDR3 size: 15 residues. Germline-derived CDR1 and CDR2 are ENHRY and SYGVKD. The V segment lost 3 bases and the J segment 5 bases; nucleotides outside the gene matches: 8. cDNA serving as the sequencing template came from extracted, reverse transcribed RNA. Assay: immunoSEQ multiplex PCR; the TCRdb copy retains only in-frame clones and omits some. This sample has 100,000 to 140,000 clones, with 84% found just once. Stated treatment: oral pan-JAK inhibitor, 5-10 mg twice daily. Of note for this clone: Its antigen is still unknown.

The receptor was isolated from a human donor with alopecia areata. The rearrangement uses TRBV10-3 and TRBJ2-5; 8 bases are a match to TRBD2. Sequenced material: CD8+ T cells sorted from blood, taken at week 24, from a patient treated with tofacitinib. The CDR3 sequence: CAISELTTGGETQYF. The CDR3 DNA reads as TGTGCCATCAGTGAACTGACCACGGGAGGGGAGACCCAGTACTTC.